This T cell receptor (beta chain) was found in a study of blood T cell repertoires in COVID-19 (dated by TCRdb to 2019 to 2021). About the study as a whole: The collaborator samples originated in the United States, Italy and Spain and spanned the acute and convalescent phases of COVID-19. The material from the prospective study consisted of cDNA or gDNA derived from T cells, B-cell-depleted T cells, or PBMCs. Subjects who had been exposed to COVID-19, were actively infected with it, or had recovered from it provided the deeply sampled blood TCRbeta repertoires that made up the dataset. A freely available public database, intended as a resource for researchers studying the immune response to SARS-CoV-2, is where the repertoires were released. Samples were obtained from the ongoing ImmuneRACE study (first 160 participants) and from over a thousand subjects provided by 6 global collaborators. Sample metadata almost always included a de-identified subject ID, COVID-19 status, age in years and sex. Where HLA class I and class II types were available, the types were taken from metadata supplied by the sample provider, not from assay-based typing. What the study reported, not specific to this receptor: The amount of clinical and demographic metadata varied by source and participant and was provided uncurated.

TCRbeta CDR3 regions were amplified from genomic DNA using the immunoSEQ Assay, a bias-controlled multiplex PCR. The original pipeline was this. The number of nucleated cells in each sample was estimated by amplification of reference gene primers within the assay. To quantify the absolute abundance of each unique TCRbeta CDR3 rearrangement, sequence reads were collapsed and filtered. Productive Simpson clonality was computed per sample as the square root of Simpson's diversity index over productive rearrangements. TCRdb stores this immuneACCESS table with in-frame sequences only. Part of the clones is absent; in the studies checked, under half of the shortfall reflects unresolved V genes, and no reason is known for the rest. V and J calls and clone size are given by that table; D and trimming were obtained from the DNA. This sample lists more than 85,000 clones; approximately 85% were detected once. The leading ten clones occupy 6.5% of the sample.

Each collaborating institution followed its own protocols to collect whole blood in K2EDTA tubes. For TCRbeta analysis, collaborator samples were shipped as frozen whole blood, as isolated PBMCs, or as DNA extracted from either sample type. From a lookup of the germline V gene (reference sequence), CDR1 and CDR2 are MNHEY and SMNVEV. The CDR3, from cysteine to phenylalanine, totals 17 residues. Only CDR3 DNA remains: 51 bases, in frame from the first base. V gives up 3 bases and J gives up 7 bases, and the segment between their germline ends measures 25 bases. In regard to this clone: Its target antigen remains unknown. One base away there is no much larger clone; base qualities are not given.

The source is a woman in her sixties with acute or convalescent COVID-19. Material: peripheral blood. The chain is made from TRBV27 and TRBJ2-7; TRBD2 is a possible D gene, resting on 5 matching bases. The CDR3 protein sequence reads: CASSLRAGGPPVEEQYF. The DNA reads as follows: TGTGCCAGCAGTTTGCGGGCAGGCGGCCCGCCTGTGGAAGAGCAGTACTTC.